The rows below give T cell receptor beta chains drawn from one sample of a study of T cells after yellow fever vaccination. MiXCR was run by TCRdb on the 5' RACE reads, yielding one entry per CDR3 protein. The table records 500,000 to 650,000 distinct CDR3 sequences, roughly a sixth of them present only once. The sample consisted of PBMCs, taken more than 4 days after the first yellow fever vaccination. The receptors here all came from a man younger than 35 who received the YFV17D yellow fever vaccine. CDR3s include the opening cysteine and the closing phenylalanine or tryptophan. The D gene is left open where the match is weak. Clone sizes are given selectively: once, few, many, or a class where the clone is expanded.

D gene	clone size	V gene	J gene	CDR3 DNA	CDR3 protein
TRBD1	.	TRBV12-3/TRBV12-4	TRBJ2-5	TGTGCCAGCAGTCACGACAGGGGGCGAGGGACCCAGTACTTC	CASSHDRGRGTQYF
.	many	TRBV4-2	TRBJ1-1	TGTGCCAGCAGCCAAGATCTCCACAGGGAAGCTTTCTTT	CASSQDLHREAFF
.	few	TRBV5-1	TRBJ1-1	TGCGCCAGCAGCTTTAAGATGAACACTGAAGCTTTCTTT	CASSFKMNTEAFF
.	few	TRBV12-3/TRBV12-4	TRBJ2-3	TGTGCCAGCAGTTTAACAGCCCGGGGGAGCACAGATACGCAGTATTTT	CASSLTARGSTDTQYF
.	.	TRBV12-3/TRBV12-4	TRBJ2-2	TGTGCCAGCAGTTGGGGGGGGCCCGGGGAGCTGTTTTTT	CASSWGGPGELFF
TRBD1	few	TRBV11-2	TRBJ2-5	TGTGCCAGCAGCTTATTCTGGGGACAGGGAGAGACCCAGTACTTC	CASSLFWGQGETQYF
.	few	TRBV6-1	TRBJ1-2	TGTGCCAGCCGAAATGGCGAGGGGGACGGCTACACCTTC	CASRNGEGDGYTF
TRBD1	few	TRBV20-1	TRBJ2-1	TGCAGTGCTGCGCGACAGGGAAACTACAATGAGCAGTTCTTC	CSAARQGNYNEQFF
.	.	TRBV12-3/TRBV12-4	TRBJ1-2	TGTGCCAGCAGTTTACAACCTCCAGACTATGGCTACACCTTC	CASSLQPPDYGYTF
.	.	TRBV10-3	TRBJ2-3	TGTGCCATCAGGGGGGAAGGAGATACGCAGTATTTT	CAIRGEGDTQYF
TRBD1	once	TRBV11-2	TRBJ2-2	TGTGCCAGCAGCCCCCTCAGGGGGCTGAACGGGGAGCTGTTTTTT	CASSPLRGLNGELFF
.	.	TRBV5-1	TRBJ2-7	TGCGCCAGCAGCGAGAAGGGACCGCAGGACGAGCAGTACTTC	CASSEKGPQDEQYF
TRBD2	.	TRBV20-1	TRBJ2-3	TGCAGTGCTAGAGATCCGAGAGGAGCGGGGGGCACAGATACGCAGTATTTT	CSARDPRGAGGTDTQYF
.	.	TRBV5-1	TRBJ2-3	TGCGCCAGCAGCCAGGGGACCACGTCAGATACGCAGTATTTT	CASSQGTTSDTQYF
.	many	TRBV18	TRBJ2-3	TGTGCCAGCTCACCAGGGATGGGGGCAGATACGCAGTATTTT	CASSPGMGADTQYF
.	.	TRBV7-9	TRBJ2-1	TGTGCCAGCAGCTTAGATTTCTATGAGCAGTTCTTC	CASSLDFYEQFF
.	many	TRBV14	TRBJ1-1	TGTGCCAGCAGCCCTCAGGGGACTGAAGCTTTCTTT	CASSPQGTEAFF